The clone carrying this TCR beta chain was observed a few times. The target antigen is unknown. This entry comes from a study of blood T cells in healthy people across ages. General study results and limits: Conclusively comparing naive with antigen-experienced cells was impossible with unsorted PBMCs. Estimates of total diversity, which came from one million sequenced T cells, were considered to be underestimates.

A second PCR, run for about 7 to 11 cycles, used a sample-barcoded 5' primer plus a J-beta primer mix. Using its own MiXCR run on the 5' RACE reads, TCRdb lists one record per CDR3 protein. Among hundreds of thousands of distinct CDR3 sequences listed, over 25% were seen once. This sample also belongs to another study, concerning T cells of mothers and their children. Turning to that study: Addition of sample barcodes and 2-4 random nucleotides occurred through the M1S primer of the second PCR. Related mother-child pairs showed slightly higher but non-significant overlap than unrelated pairs.

The source is a boy aged 2-15 years in good health. The sample comprised blood.

The CDR3 sequence: CAGDGRGNTGELFF. CDR3 sequence (DNA): TGTGCCGGCGACGGGCGGGGTAACACCGGGGAGCTGTTTTTT. The chain employs TRBV2 and TRBJ2-2; possible D gene TRBD2, 6 bases. V was shortened by 11 bases and J by 2 bases, with 15 bases between the two germline ends. This CDR3 is 14 amino acids long. CDR1 is SNHLY, CDR2 FYNNEI, per germline. Variable domain in full (rest from reference TRBV2 and TRBJ2-2): EPEVTQTPSHQVTQMGQEVILRCVPISNHLYFYWYRQILGQKVEFLVSFYNNEISEKSEIFDDQFSVERPDGSNFTLKIRSTKLEDSAMYFCAGDGRGNTGELFFGEGSRLTVL.